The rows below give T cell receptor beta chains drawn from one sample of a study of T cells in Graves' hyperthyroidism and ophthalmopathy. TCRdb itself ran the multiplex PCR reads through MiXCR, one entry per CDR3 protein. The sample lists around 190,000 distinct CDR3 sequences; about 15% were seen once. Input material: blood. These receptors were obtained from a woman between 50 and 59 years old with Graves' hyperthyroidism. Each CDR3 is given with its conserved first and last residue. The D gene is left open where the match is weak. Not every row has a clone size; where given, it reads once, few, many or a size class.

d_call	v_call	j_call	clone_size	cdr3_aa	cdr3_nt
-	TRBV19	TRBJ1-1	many	CASNLAAFF	TGTGCCAGTAATTTGGCAGCTTTCTTT
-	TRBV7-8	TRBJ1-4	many	CASSPPMGDEKLFF	TGTGCCAGCAGCCCGCCGATGGGGGATGAAAAACTGTTTTTT
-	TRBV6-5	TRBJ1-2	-	CASSYSGARNYGYTF	TGTGCCAGCAGTTACTCAGGTGCGAGAAACTATGGCTACACCTTC
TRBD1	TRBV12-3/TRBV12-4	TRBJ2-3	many	CASSLRGRSPTDTQYF	TGTGCCAGCAGTCTCAGGGGGCGATCCCCCACAGATACGCAGTATTTT
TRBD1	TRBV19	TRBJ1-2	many	CASSGGQYGYTF	TGTGCCAGTAGTGGGGGACAGTATGGCTACACCTTC
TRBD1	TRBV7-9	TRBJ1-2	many	CASRESAGGSDYGYTF	TGTGCCAGCAGAGAGTCCGCAGGGGGGAGCGACTATGGCTACACCTTC
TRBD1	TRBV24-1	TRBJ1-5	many	CATSDSGGGNQPQHF	TGTGCCACCAGTGACTCAGGGGGGGGCAATCAGCCCCAGCATTTT
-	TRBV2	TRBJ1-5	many	CASSDMRNSNQPQHF	TGTGCCAGCAGTGACATGAGGAATAGCAATCAGCCCCAGCATTTT
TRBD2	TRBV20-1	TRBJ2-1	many	CSAYRVAGGILLYNEQFF	TGCAGTGCTTATCGGGTAGCGGGGGGGATTCTCCTCTACAATGAGCAGTTCTTC
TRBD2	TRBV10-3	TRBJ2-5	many	CAISSAGGRETQYF	TGTGCCATCAGTTCGGCGGGGGGCCGCGAGACCCAGTACTTC
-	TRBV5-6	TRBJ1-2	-	CASSLGQPGYTF	TGTGCCAGCAGCTTGGGGCAGCCTGGCTACACCTTC
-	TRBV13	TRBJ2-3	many	CASSLFGEDTQYF	TGTGCCAGCAGCTTATTTGGGGAAGATACGCAGTATTTT
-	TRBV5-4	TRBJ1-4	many	CASSLTGRNEKLFF	TGTGCCAGCAGCCTGACAGGTCGTAATGAAAAACTGTTTTTT
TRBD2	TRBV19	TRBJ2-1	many	CASSSRWGAGGKYNEQFF	TGTGCCAGTAGTTCCCGTTGGGGAGCGGGGGGCAAATACAATGAGCAGTTCTTC
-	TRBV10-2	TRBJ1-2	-	CASSAPTGYGYTF	TGCGCCAGCAGTGCCCCGACAGGATATGGCTACACCTTC
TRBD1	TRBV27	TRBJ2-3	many	CASGEQGARDTQYF	TGTGCCAGTGGGGAGCAGGGGGCAAGGGATACGCAGTATTTT
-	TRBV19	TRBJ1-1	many	CASSEGRGPYPNTEAFF	TGTGCCAGTAGTGAGGGCAGGGGACCCTACCCGAACACTGAAGCTTTCTTT
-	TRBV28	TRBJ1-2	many	CASSLEGSANYGYTF	TGTGCCAGCAGTTTAGAGGGGTCAGCTAACTATGGCTACACCTTC
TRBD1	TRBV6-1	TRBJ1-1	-	CASRKTGGAGSTEAFF	TGTGCCAGCAGGAAGACAGGGGGCGCGGGGAGCACTGAAGCTTTCTTT
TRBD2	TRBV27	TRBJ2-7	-	CASRPLLAGEQYF	TGTGCCAGCAGACCCCTACTAGCGGGCGAGCAGTACTTC
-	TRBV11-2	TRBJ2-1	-	CASRPNVGGSYNEQFF	TGTGCCAGCCGACCCAACGTGGGGGGCTCCTACAATGAGCAGTTCTTC
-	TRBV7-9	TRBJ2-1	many	CASSLDPSIHEQFF	TGTGCCAGCAGCTTAGACCCTAGTATCCATGAGCAGTTCTTC
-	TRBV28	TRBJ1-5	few	CASSLSQVTGGQPQHF	TGTGCCAGCAGTTTATCGCAGGTTACAGGCGGTCAGCCCCAGCATTTT
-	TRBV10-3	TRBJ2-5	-	CAISEQQGQETQYF	TGTGCCATCAGTGAGCAACAGGGACAAGAGACCCAGTACTTC
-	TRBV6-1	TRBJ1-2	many	CASSSYRDRIVRGYTF	TGTGCCAGCAGTTCATACCGGGACCGCATAGTCCGTGGCTACACCTTC
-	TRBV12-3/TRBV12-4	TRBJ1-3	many	CASSPEISGNTIYF	TGTGCCAGCAGCCCAGAGATTTCTGGAAACACCATATATTTT
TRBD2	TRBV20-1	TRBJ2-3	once	CSAAAEGGGSAGTQYF	TGCAGTGCTGCCGCTGAAGGTGGCGGGAGCGCGGGGACGCAGTATTTT
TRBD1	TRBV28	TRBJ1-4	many	CASRPTGREKLFF	TGTGCCAGCAGACCGACAGGGAGGGAAAAACTGTTTTTT
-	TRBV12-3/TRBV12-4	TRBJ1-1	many	CASSLGLWTEAFF	TGTGCCAGCAGTTTGGGGTTGTGGACTGAAGCTTTCTTT
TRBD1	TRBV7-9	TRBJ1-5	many	CASSSTGVGQPQHF	TGTGCCAGCAGCTCGACAGGGGTTGGTCAGCCCCAGCATTTT
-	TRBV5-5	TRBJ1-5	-	CASSLLSVTGNRPQHF	TGTGCCAGCAGCTTGCTTTCGGTGACGGGCAATCGGCCCCAGCATTTT
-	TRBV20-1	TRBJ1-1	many	CSARQGWAEAFF	TGCAGTGCTAGACAGGGGTGGGCTGAAGCTTTCTTT
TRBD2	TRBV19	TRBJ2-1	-	CASSWTGRSYNEQFF	TGTGCCAGTAGTTGGACCGGGAGGTCCTACAATGAGCAGTTCTTC
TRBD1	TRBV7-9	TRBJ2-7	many	CATIRQGHEQYF	TGTGCCACTATACGACAGGGCCACGAGCAGTACTTC
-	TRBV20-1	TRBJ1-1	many	CSALGAGRFEAFF	TGCAGTGCCCTGGGGGCAGGGAGGTTCGAAGCTTTCTTT
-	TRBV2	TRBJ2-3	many	CASSDGSFSTDTQYF	TGTGCCAGCAGTGATGGCAGTTTTAGCACAGATACGCAGTATTTT
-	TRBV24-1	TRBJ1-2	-	CATSDRHVHGYTF	TGTGCCACCAGTGATCGGCATGTACATGGCTACACCTTC
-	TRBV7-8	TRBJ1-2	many	CASSYHSGVDGYTF	TGTGCCAGCAGTTACCACTCAGGGGTGGATGGCTACACCTTC
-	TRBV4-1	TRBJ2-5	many	CASSQEGIQETQYF	TGCGCCAGCAGCCAAGAGGGCATCCAAGAGACCCAGTACTTC
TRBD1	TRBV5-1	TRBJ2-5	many	CASSLGTALKTQYF	TGCGCCAGCAGCCTCGGGACAGCTTTAAAGACCCAGTACTTC
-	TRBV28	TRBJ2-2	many	CASSRLVTGELFF	TGTGCCAGCAGCCGACTAGTCACCGGGGAGCTGTTTTTT
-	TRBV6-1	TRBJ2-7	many	CASSEGRRRSNYEQYF	TGTGCCAGCAGTGAGGGCCGACGGAGGTCCAACTACGAGCAGTACTTC
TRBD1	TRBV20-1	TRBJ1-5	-	CSASGLGDRGFNQPQHF	TGCAGTGCTAGTGGTTTGGGTGACAGGGGGTTCAATCAGCCCCAGCATTTT
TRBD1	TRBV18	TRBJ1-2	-	CASSPYDRADYGYTF	TGTGCCAGCTCACCCTATGACAGGGCAGACTATGGCTACACCTTC